Here is one T cell receptor (beta chain) with its context. What it binds is unknown. The record originates from a study of cytomegalovirus exposure and HLA in healthy donors. Points from the study as a whole: A previous analysis found most TCR beta V segments productive roughly 87% or roughly 30% of the time. In a later analysis, compared with equally common non-associated chains, HLA-associated beta chains were more expanded.

It was healthy bone marrow donors who served as donors. In nominal health when sampled, donors likely had unrecorded immune exposures nonetheless. CDR3 size: 14 residues. Germline V gives CDR1 SGHRS, CDR2 YFSETQ. The V and J ends lost 0 bases and 5 bases respectively, with 11 bases between them. The PCR was carried out with 60 Vbeta primers and 13 Jbeta primers. Some clones are missing from TCRdb's copy, which holds only in-frame ones; the method was immunoSEQ multiplex PCR. The sample has under 200,000 clones, around 79% seen once. The chain uses TRBV5-1 and TRBJ1-2; possibly TRBD1 for D (6 bases). What was sequenced was PBMCs. The origin of this receptor is a woman in her thirties or forties in good health and CMV-seronegative. This chain's CDR3 is CASSLARGDYGYTF. CDR3 bases: TGCGCCAGCAGCTTGGCCAGGGGCGATTATGGCTACACCTTC. The entire variable domain, with the rest obtained from reference TRBV5-1 and TRBJ1-2, is as follows: KAGVTQTPRYLIKTRGQQVTLSCSPISGHRSVSWYQQTPGQGLQFLFEYFSETQRNKGNFPGRFSGRQFSNSRSEMNVSTLELGDSALYLCASSLARGDYGYTFGSGTRLTVV.